A single sample gave rise to the 23 T cell receptor beta chains below, sequenced in a study of shared clonotypes between healthy human individuals. Sequenced by immunoSEQ multiplex PCR; TCRdb stores in-frame clones only, minus some. Among about 490,000 clones, 76% were seen once, and the ten largest hold 10% to 15%. Sequencing was done on a sample of PBMCs. The source of these receptors is a woman aged 40-49 years in good health. Some clones in this sample may be carry-over from other donors' samples.

This CDR3 is CAWSFAQNYGYTF. Written as DNA, the CDR3 is TGTGCCTGGAGTTTTGCACAGAACTATGGCTACACCTTC. This sequence joins TRBV30 and TRBJ1-2, with unresolved D. With 2 bases removed from V and 2 bases from J, the gap between germline ends came to 9 bases. CDR1 and CDR2 (germline): GTSNPN, SVGIG (reference sequence). The CDR3 is made up of 13 amino acids.

The V and J genes are TRBV18 and TRBJ1-4; 10 nucleotides align to TRBD1. Looked up from germline, CDR1 is KGHSH and CDR2 is LQKENI. V lost 3 bases and J lost 3; bases outside the gene matches: 16. The CDR3 runs 20 residues. The CDR3 protein is CASSPTPFDRGLLANEKLFF. Written as DNA, the CDR3 is TGTGCCAGCTCACCCACTCCCTTTGACAGGGGGCTTCTTGCTAATGAAAAACTGTTTTTT.

As regards this clone: Different DNA sequences within this sample yield the same CDR3. J is TRBJ2-1 and V is TRBV18, with D possibly matching TRBD1 (6 bases). Germline values: CDR1 KGHSH, CDR2 LQKENI. The CDR3 length is 16 residues. V shed 0 bases and J shed 0 bases, with 9 bases lying between them. The CDR3 nucleotides read TGTGCCAGCTCACCACCGGGGGCTAGCTCCTACAATGAGCAGTTCTTC. Residues: CASSPPGASSYNEQFF.

Only a few counts were recorded for this clone. The chain links TRBV9 to TRBJ2-2; maybe TRBD2 (5 bases). There are 13 residues in the CDR3. CDR1 and CDR2 (germline): SGDLS, YYNGEE. V lost 6 bases and J lost 8, with 14 bases in between. CDR3 in DNA: TGTGCCAGCACCGTGAGGGTTACTGGGGAGCTGTTTTTT. It codes for CASTVRVTGELFF.

Turning to this clone: Given a much more abundant clone one base away, this may be a read error. Here the CDR3 omits its conserved ending phenylalanine or tryptophan, so a read error is the likely source. This chain connects TRBV30 to TRBJ1-1; D call uncertain. V was pared by 4 bases and J by 6 bases, with 15 bases between. The CDR3 length is 13 residues. Per germline, CDR1 GTSNPN and CDR2 SVGIG (reference sequence). The CDR3 region has the DNA TGTGCCTGGACCGAATCGGGGTACGCTGAAGCTTTCTGT. Translation gives CAWTESGYAEAFC.

The chain employs TRBV29-1 and TRBJ2-7, with TRBD1 as a possible D gene (6 bases). Germline V CDR1 and CDR2: SQVTM, ANQGSEA. This CDR3 region has 12 residues. Trimming left V 6 bases short and J 3 bases short, with 12 bases between. The CDR3 is CSVEKGGYEQYF. CDR3 bases: TGCAGCGTCGAAAAAGGGGGCTACGAGCAGTACTTC.

CDR3 protein: CASRHRDRGNYGYTF. The DNA for the CDR3 is TGTGCCAGCAGACATCGAGACAGGGGCAACTATGGCTACACCTTC. The J gene is TRBJ1-2, the V gene TRBV6-5, with TRBD1 identical over 8 bases. With V trimmed by 6 bases and J by 2 bases, 8 bases remained unmatched. Germline assignment: CDR1 MNHEY and CDR2 SVGAGI. The CDR3 covers 15 residues.

This clone was found once. This sequence joins TRBV5-4 and TRBJ2-3; possibly TRBD2 for D (5 bases). This CDR3 is built from 14 residues. CDR1 and CDR2 (germline): SGHNT, YYREEE (reference sequence). Between the trimmed V and J ends, which lost 3 bases and 3 bases, there was a span of 11 bases. In nucleotides, the CDR3 is TGTGCCAGCAGCTCCGGGATTTCGACAGATACGCAGTATTTT. It encodes CASSSGISTDTQYF.

This chain uses TRBV4-1 with TRBJ1-2; weak D call: TRBD1 (6 bases). V shed 4 bases and J shed 6 bases, with 18 bases lying between them. The CDR3 runs 15 residues. Germline V gives CDR1 MGHRA, CDR2 YSYEKL. The CDR3 DNA follows: TGCGCCAGCAGCCCCACCTCCTGGACAGAAGATGGCTACACCTTC. The encoded protein is CASSPTSWTEDGYTF.

This clone was found a few times. J is TRBJ1-1 and V is TRBV28; D gene ambiguous. CDR3 size: 11 residues. Germline lookup yields CDR1 MDHEN and CDR2 SYDVKM. The ends were cut back, 10 bases at V and 5 bases at J, with 11 bases in the middle. The CDR3 sequence: CATTQDTEAFF. DNA of the CDR3: TGTGCCACCACCCAGGATACTGAAGCTTTCTTT.

The rearrangement joins TRBV29-1 to TRBJ2-7, with 10 bases matching TRBD2. V lost 4 bases and J lost 3; bases outside the gene matches: 6. CDR3 length: 14 residues. Germline V gene sequence: CDR1 SQVTM, CDR2 ANQGSEA. CDR3 sequence: CSVVLASGGYEQYF. The DNA of the CDR3 is TGCAGCGTTGTGCTGGCTAGCGGGGGCTACGAGCAGTACTTC.

The chain combines TRBV5-5 with TRBJ2-7, with TRBD2 matching over 8 bases. The CDR3 spans 15 residues. Germline lookup yields CDR1 SGHKS and CDR2 YYEKEE (reference sequence). V lost 0 bases and J lost 4; bases outside the gene matches: 6. CDR3: CASSLESSGLYEQYF. The CDR3 DNA reads TGTGCCAGCAGCTTGGAGTCTAGCGGGTTATACGAGCAGTACTTC.

Concerning this clone itself: Since no conserved phenylalanine or tryptophan closes the CDR3, a read error is the likely cause. V gene TRBV30 combines with J gene TRBJ2-7; 7 bases line up with TRBD2. Unmatched junction bases numbered 9, after V lost 0 bases and J lost 1 base. The CDR3 spans 16 residues. Looked up from germline, CDR1 is GTSNPN and CDR2 is SVGIG (reference sequence). CDR3 sequence: CAWSVWEGRPSYEQYL. In DNA form, the CDR3 reads TGTGCCTGGAGTGTATGGGAGGGCAGACCTTCCTACGAGCAGTACCTC.

The rearrangement joins TRBV6-5 to TRBJ2-5; D is possibly TRBD1 (6 bases). The closer fit of TRBJ2-7 to the DNA end suggests the J call may be wrong. Per germline, CDR1 MNHEY and CDR2 SVGAGI. The CDR3 extends over 15 amino acids. CDR3 coding DNA: TGTGCCAGCAGTGGACCGGGACACCTCTCCTACGAGCAGTACTTC. It specifies CASSGPGHLSYEQYF.

The V gene is TRBV28, the J gene TRBJ1-2; the D is unclear. Deletions cut 7 bases from V and 8 bases from J, with 26 bases between. The germline V gene encodes CDR1 MDHEN and CDR2 SYDVKM. The CDR3 is 16 residues long. CDR3 residues: CASTEGLGTLYGGYTF. CDR3 nucleotides: TGTGCCAGCACCGAAGGGTTGGGCACACTCTATGGGGGCTACACCTTC.

The chain couples TRBV27 to TRBJ2-7, with D tentatively TRBD1 (5 bases). The germline CDR1 and CDR2 sequences are MNHEY and SMNVEV (reference sequence). The ends were cut back, 3 bases at V and 1 base at J, with 13 bases in the middle. The CDR3 is 15 residues long. The CDR3 loop reads CASSFKGRRSYEQYF. CDR3 bases: TGTGCCAGCAGTTTCAAGGGGCGCAGGTCCTACGAGCAGTACTTC.

The chain carries TRBV7-9 and TRBJ2-7; TRBD2 agrees at 13 bases. The V and J ends lost 5 bases and 6 bases, in that order; junction bases with no gene match: 10. The CDR3 extends over 16 amino acids. Germline V gene data show CDR1 as SEHNR and CDR2 as FQNEAQ (reference sequence). Written as DNA, the CDR3 is TGTGCCAGCAGCAATAGATGGGGACTAGCGGGACGCGAGCAGTACTTC. Translated: CASSNRWGLAGREQYF.

Note on this clone: The junction departs from germline at one end; a sequencing error may be responsible. The chain combines TRBV19 with TRBJ1-2; D possibly corresponds to TRBD1 (5 bases). In germline, CDR1 is LNHDA, CDR2 SQIVND (reference sequence). CDR3 size: 11 residues. This chain's CDR3 is CASSGSGPFYF. The CDR3 bases are TGTGCCAGTAGTGGGTCGGGACCCTTCTACTTC.

The chain combines TRBV18 with TRBJ1-5; tentatively, D is TRBD1 (5 bases). This CDR3 is 16 amino acids long. V lost 2 bases and J 6 bases, leaving 17 bases between the germline ends. CDR1 KGHSH and CDR2 LQKENI come from the germline V gene. CDR3 in DNA: TGTGCCAGCTCACCAGGGGTGTTAGGGGTTGGTCAGCCCCAGCATTTT. Encoded protein: CASSPGVLGVGQPQHF.

This sequence joins TRBV4-1 and TRBJ2-1, with 9 bases that match TRBD2. The CDR3 consists of 17 residues. With V trimmed by 4 bases and J by 8 bases, 15 bases remained unmatched. The germline V gene encodes CDR1 MGHRA and CDR2 YSYEKL. DNA for the CDR3: TGCGCCAGCAGCCCCCTGGCCACAGCGGGGGGAGGCGATGAGCAGTTCTTC. It codes for CASSPLATAGGGDEQFF.

In the case of this clone: The same CDR3 is also encoded by other DNA sequences in this sample. The rearrangement joins TRBV7-9 to TRBJ2-1; D is unclear. V gave up 4 bases and J gave up 0 bases, with 7 bases separating them. From germline, CDR1 is SEHNR and CDR2 FQNEAQ (reference sequence). The CDR3 runs 14 residues. CDR3: CASSSTSSYNEQFF. CDR3 nucleotides: TGTGCCAGCAGCTCGACAAGCTCCTACAATGAGCAGTTCTTC.

J is TRBJ1-2 and V is TRBV2; D is unclear. Germline assignment: CDR1 SNHLY and CDR2 FYNNEI. V gave up 10 bases and J gave up 0 bases, with 9 bases separating them. The CDR3 runs to 12 residues. The CDR3 here is CATARSNYGYTF. CDR3 nucleotide sequence: TGTGCCACCGCCAGGTCTAACTATGGCTACACCTTC.

The CDR3 is CASSLGQGPETQYF. CDR3 nucleotide sequence: TGCGCCAGCAGCTTGGGACAGGGGCCAGAGACCCAGTACTTC. The gene calls are TRBV5-1 and TRBJ2-5, with 8 bases identical to TRBD1. CDR1 SGHRS and CDR2 YFSETQ come from the germline V gene. Trimming removed 0 bases from V and 4 bases from J; junction bases left unmatched: 2. The CDR3 totals 14 residues.